A selection of T cell receptor beta chains follows, all from one sample in a study of blood T cell repertoires in COVID-19. The table came from immunoSEQ multiplex PCR; TCRdb's copy has only in-frame clones and leaves some out. This sample has 140,000 to 150,000 clones, with more than 75% found just once. Sequencing used peripheral blood. These receptors all come from a man aged 60 to 75 with active or convalescent COVID-19. CDR3s include the opening cysteine and the closing phenylalanine or tryptophan. A D gene is named only where the DNA matches it firmly. Expanded clones get a size class; other rows say once, few or many, or leave the size out.

J gene | V gene | D gene | clone size | CDR3 protein | CDR3 DNA
TRBJ2-1 | TRBV7-3 | . | . | CASSSWGGRATYNEQFF | TGTGCCAGCAGTTCATGGGGGGGCCGAGCAACCTACAATGAGCAGTTCTTC
TRBJ2-3 | TRBV5-5 | . | once | CASSSRSILNTDTQYF | TGTGCCAGCAGCTCCCGGAGTATCTTGAACACAGATACGCAGTATTTT
TRBJ2-1 | TRBV2 | TRBD2 | . | CASTKGLAGMNEQFF | TGTGCCAGCACCAAAGGACTAGCGGGGATGAATGAGCAGTTCTTC
TRBJ2-7 | TRBV11-2 | . | . | CASSLSSGTYEQYF | TGTGCCAGCAGCTTAAGTAGCGGAACCTACGAGCAGTACTTC
TRBJ1-2 | TRBV19 | . | . | CASSFQGWDGYTF | TGTGCCAGTAGTTTCCAGGGTTGGGATGGCTACACCTTC
TRBJ1-5 | TRBV2 | . | once | CASSMGGSDNQPQHF | TGTGCCAGCAGTATGGGGGGGTCGGACAATCAGCCCCAGCATTTT
TRBJ2-5 | TRBV19 | TRBD1 | . | CASSYRQGAGQETQYF | TGTGCCAGTAGTTATAGACAGGGGGCTGGCCAAGAGACCCAGTACTTC
TRBJ1-1 | TRBV10-3 | . | . | CATRSMNTEAFF | TGTGCCACCAGGAGCATGAACACTGAAGCTTTCTTT
TRBJ2-4 | TRBV29-1 | . | . | CSVALASADIQYF | TGCAGCGTCGCCCTAGCCTCGGCAGACATTCAGTACTTC
TRBJ2-5 | TRBV11-2 | . | . | CASSLRAGPRETQYF | TGTGCCAGCAGCTTACGTGCCGGTCCCCGGGAGACCCAGTACTTC
TRBJ1-1 | TRBV4-2 | TRBD1 | once | CASSPSRGRLGGNTEAFF | TGTGCCAGCAGCCCCTCCAGGGGGCGCCTTGGAGGGAACACTGAAGCTTTCTTT
TRBJ1-2 | TRBV7-9 | . | . | CASSIPGLYGYTF | TGTGCCAGCAGCATACCGGGACTATATGGCTACACCTTC
TRBJ2-3 | TRBV4-2 | TRBD2 | . | CASSQDPLGLASTDTQYF | TGTGCCAGCAGCCAAGATCCCCTAGGACTAGCGAGCACAGATACGCAGTATTTT
TRBJ2-1 | TRBV27 | TRBD2 | . | CASSLRTSGREQFF | TGTGCCAGCAGTTTGCGCACTAGCGGGAGGGAGCAGTTCTTC
TRBJ2-7 | TRBV7-9 | TRBD2 | . | CASSPLAGTSYEQYF | TGTGCCAGCAGCCCCCTCGCCGGGACTAGTTACGAGCAGTACTTC
TRBJ1-5 | TRBV6-2/TRBV6-3 | TRBD1 | . | CASSPTGVNQPQHF | TGTGCCAGCAGCCCGACAGGGGTCAATCAGCCCCAGCATTTT
TRBJ1-5 | TRBV28 | . | once | CASSLESGSNQPQHF | TGTGCCAGCAGTTTAGAATCGGGTAGCAATCAGCCCCAGCATTTT
TRBJ1-2 | TRBV27 | . | . | CASSLSGGEYGYTF | TGTGCCAGCAGTTTATCGGGGGGGGAGTATGGCTACACCTTC
TRBJ2-7 | TRBV19 | . | . | CASSIDLDSSEQYF | TGTGCCAGTAGTATTGACCTGGACTCTTCGGAGCAGTACTTC
TRBJ2-5 | TRBV3-1/TRBV3-2 | . | . | CASGRGGGRTQYF | TGTGCCAGCGGACGAGGCGGGGGCCGCACCCAGTACTTC
TRBJ2-7 | TRBV27 | TRBD2 | . | CASSSTSGRRRDYEQYF | TGTGCCAGCAGTTCGACTAGCGGGAGAAGAAGAGACTACGAGCAGTACTTC
TRBJ2-5 | TRBV6-5 | TRBD1 | . | CASSYSTRGLQETQYF | TGTGCCAGCAGTTACTCGACCAGGGGGCTCCAAGAGACCCAGTACTTC
TRBJ2-7 | TRBV19 | . | . | CASSTGSGDEQYF | TGTGCCAGTAGTACCGGGAGCGGCGACGAGCAGTACTTC
TRBJ2-3 | TRBV2 | . | . | CASGRDTDTQYF | TGTGCCAGCGGCCGGGATACAGATACGCAGTATTTT
TRBJ1-2 | TRBV15 | . | . | CATSGTRGIGGYTF | TGTGCCACCAGCGGCACCCGGGGAATAGGCGGCTACACCTTC
TRBJ1-5 | TRBV18 | TRBD1 | . | CASSLDRAENQPQHF | TGTGCCAGCTCACTGGACAGGGCCGAGAATCAGCCCCAGCATTTT
TRBJ1-1 | TRBV19 | . | . | CATRAANTEAFF | TGTGCCACTCGCGCGGCGAACACTGAAGCTTTCTTT
TRBJ2-1 | TRBV15 | . | . | CATSRDLRGQFF | TGTGCCACCAGCAGAGATCTCCGGGGGCAGTTCTTC
TRBJ2-3 | TRBV7-2 | . | . | CASSLAETTDTQYF | TGTGCCAGCAGCTTAGCGGAGACTACAGATACGCAGTATTTT
TRBJ2-6 | TRBV27 | TRBD1 | . | CASSRLSGQGSLGANVLTF | TGTGCCAGCAGCCGCTTATCGGGACAGGGGTCGTTAGGGGCCAACGTCCTGACTTTC
TRBJ2-3 | TRBV28 | TRBD1 | . | CASSRIGTGSPDTQYF | TGTGCCAGCAGTCGCATTGGGACAGGGAGTCCCGATACGCAGTATTTT
TRBJ2-7 | TRBV28 | . | . | CASSPSVATYEQYF | TGTGCCAGCAGCCCGTCGGTAGCCACCTACGAGCAGTACTTC
TRBJ2-1 | TRBV19 | TRBD2 | . | CASSIQTSGRTYEQFF | TGTGCCAGTAGTATTCAGACTAGCGGGAGGACTTATGAGCAGTTCTTC
TRBJ2-7 | TRBV7-2 | . | . | CASSSTNLYEQYF | TGTGCCAGCAGCTCGACTAATCTCTACGAGCAGTACTTC
TRBJ1-1 | TRBV11-2 | TRBD1 | . | CASSSLGGRTEAFF | TGTGCCAGCAGCTCCCTAGGGGGCCGCACTGAAGCTTTCTTT
TRBJ2-7 | TRBV6-5 | . | . | CASSLEGREQYF | TGTGCCAGCAGCCTGGAGGGCCGCGAGCAGTACTTC
TRBJ2-3 | TRBV5-1 | TRBD1 | . | CASSTSGTETDTQYF | TGCGCCAGCAGCACCTCCGGGACAGAAACAGATACGCAGTATTTT